One and the same sample provided the 8 T cell receptor beta chains below, sequenced in a study of identical twins. Using its own MiXCR run on the 5' RACE reads, TCRdb lists one record per CDR3 protein. The repertoire holds some 250,000 distinct CDR3 sequences, with about 13% as singletons. These same data were also listed under a study on yellow fever vaccine responses in identical twins.

Sample: memory (CD45RO+) T cells sorted from blood. The receptor source for this set is a young woman in good health.

This clonotype was observed a handful of times. J is TRBJ2-1 and V is TRBV27; a weak D match, TRBD1 (5 bases). The V and J ends lost 7 bases and 2 bases respectively, with 9 bases between them. From germline, CDR1 is MNHEY and CDR2 SMNVEV (reference sequence). CDR3 size: 13 residues. CDR3 in DNA: TGTGCCAGCACAACAGGTCCCTACAATGAGCAGTTCTTC. This encodes CASTTGPYNEQFF.

This clonotype was seen repeatedly, ten times or more. The rearrangement links TRBV20-1 to TRBJ2-5, with 11 bases lining up with TRBD2. This CDR3 is built from 15 residues. V was pared by 0 bases and J by 5 bases, with 5 bases of the junction left unmatched. The germline V gene encodes CDR1 DFQATT and CDR2 SNEGSKA (reference sequence). As DNA, the CDR3 is TGCAGTGCTAGAGATGCGACTAGCGGGATGGAGACCCAGTACTTC. It yields the protein CSARDATSGMETQYF.

This chain links TRBV7-9 with TRBJ2-1; D gene unclear. The CDR3 has 15 amino acids. Germline CDR1 and CDR2: SEHNR and FQNEAQ (reference sequence). The V end was cut by 0 bases, the J end by 7 bases, with 13 bases between. The CDR3 DNA sequence: TGTGCCAGCAGCTTAGCCGGTACCCTATCGAATGAGCAGTTCTTC. The encoded protein is CASSLAGTLSNEQFF.

This clonotype occurred many times. The V gene is TRBV20-1, the J gene TRBJ2-3; tentatively, D is TRBD2 (5 bases). This CDR3 region has 13 residues. Germline CDR1 is DFQATT and CDR2 is SNEGSKA (reference sequence). Trimming cost V 0 bases and J 6 bases, with 10 bases left between them. This chain's CDR3 is CSARDAGWDTQYF. The CDR3 DNA reads TGCAGTGCTAGAGATGCGGGCTGGGATACGCAGTATTTT.

This clonotype has only a few counts. The gene calls are TRBV11-2 and TRBJ2-7; D possibly corresponds to TRBD1 (6 bases). V was trimmed by 5 bases and J by 3 bases, leaving 17 bases between them. From germline, CDR1 is SGHAT and CDR2 FQNNGV. This CDR3 is built from 15 residues. The CDR3 reads CASSLVAGDDYEQYF. CDR3 bases: TGTGCCAGCAGCCTCGTAGCAGGGGACGACTACGAGCAGTACTTC.

This clonotype has a count of ten or more. This chain joins TRBV18 and TRBJ1-5; D is unclear. Germline V lookup: CDR1 KGHSH, CDR2 LQKENI. There are 13 residues in the CDR3. Trimming pared 2 bases from V and 10 bases from J, leaving 12 bases between. CDR3 sequence reads: CASSPFQVSPQHF. DNA for the CDR3: TGTGCCAGCTCACCATTTCAGGTGTCACCCCAGCATTTT.

This clonotype was counted only a few times. The rearrangement uses TRBV7-2 and TRBJ2-3; D could derive from TRBD1 or TRBD2 (7 bases each). Germline V CDR1 and CDR2: SGHTA, FQGNSA. Between the trimmed V and J ends, which lost 5 bases and 3 bases, there was a span of 15 bases. The CDR3 sequence is 15 residues long. This chain's CDR3 is CASSPGEGATDTQYF. As DNA, the CDR3 is TGTGCCAGCAGCCCCGGGGAGGGGGCGACAGATACGCAGTATTTT.

V and J are TRBV10-3 and TRBJ2-1; 9 bases map to TRBD2. The CDR3 has 14 residues. J lost 9 bases, V lost 10 bases, and 13 bases had no gene match. The germline CDR1 and CDR2 sequences are ENHRY and SYGVKD. The CDR3 coding sequence is TGTGCCACCGGAGATAGCGGGAGTTTCAGTGAGCAGTTCTTC. Translated, it gives CATGDSGSFSEQFF.